This T cell receptor beta chain is drawn from a study of Graves' ophthalmopathy and Graves' hyperthyroidism. This CDR3 contains 13 residues. Between the trimmed V and J ends, which lost 1 base and 3 bases, there was a span of 3 bases. CDR1 LNHDA and CDR2 SQIVND come from the germline V gene (reference sequence). Study-wide findings and caveats: Most thyroid-expanded clonotypes exceeding 0.001 frequency were also found in blood. Ophthalmopathy and stable hyperthyroidism were discriminated by a 13-signature model, with around 88% sensitivity and 80% to 84% specificity.

No ophthalmopathy within 18 months of follow-up signified stable hyperthyroidism. Beta-chain TCR CDR3 regions were amplified from RNA transcripts. First-round RT-PCR relied on HTBI primers, and a second-round multiplex PCR came next. TCRdb itself ran the multiplex PCR reads through MiXCR, one entry per CDR3 protein. The top ten hold approximately 25% of the sample, which has 35,000 to 45,000 distinct CDR3 sequences, roughly 49% seen once. This clonotype came up many times. As yet, its antigen is unknown. The chain is built from TRBV19 and TRBJ2-2; no clear D gene. The sequence came from an adult woman with stable Graves' hyperthyroidism. The material sequenced was peripheral blood. CDR3 DNA sequence: TGTGCCAGTAGTATAGCGGACACCGGGGAGCTGTTTTTT. This gives the protein CASSIADTGELFF.